The rows below give T cell receptor beta chains drawn from one sample of a study of graft-versus-host responses after intestinal transplantation. Produced via immunoSEQ multiplex PCR; TCRdb's table is partial and in-frame only. The sample consists of some 3,900 clones, 35% to 50% of them appearing once. The sample consisted of alloreactive CD8+ T cells from a mixed lymphocyte reaction culture, taken before transplantation. The receptors were sampled from a human patient who was an organ donor for intestinal transplantation. The CDR3 runs from the conserved cysteine through the conserved F or W. The D gene is left open where the match is weak. For some rows the clone size is stated as once, few or many, or as a class when expanded; others skip it.

D,J,V,size,DNA,CDR3
TRBD1,TRBJ2-7,TRBV6-5,few,TGTGCCAGCAGTTACGCGGACAGGGTATACGAGCAGTACTTC,CASSYADRVYEQYF
.,TRBJ2-7,TRBV4-1,.,TGCGCCAGCAGCCCGGGGGACGCATCCTACGAGCAGTACTTC,CASSPGDASYEQYF
TRBD1,TRBJ1-5,TRBV12-5,few,TGTGCTAGTGGTCTCCACGGACAGGTAAATCAGCCCCAGCATTTT,CASGLHGQVNQPQHF
TRBD2,TRBJ2-7,TRBV10-3,once,TGTGCCACCACATCGCCCGGACTAGCGGGAGGATGGTCCTACGAGCAGTACTTC,CATTSPGLAGGWSYEQYF
TRBD1,TRBJ2-7,TRBV5-1,.,TGCGCCAGCAGCGTGTCCGGGACAGAGTCCTACGAGCAGTACTTC,CASSVSGTESYEQYF
TRBD2,TRBJ2-7,TRBV7-9,few,TGTGCCAGCAGCTCGACCTATTTGGGACTAGCGGGAGTCCCCAACGAGCAGTACTTC,CASSSTYLGLAGVPNEQYF
TRBD1,TRBJ1-2,TRBV6-5,.,TGTGCCAGCAGTTACTCATCTACAGGGGGCGGCTATGGCTACACCTTC,CASSYSSTGGGYGYTF
.,TRBJ2-7,TRBV27,medium-sized,TGTGCCAGCAGTTTAAGTCAGGTCGGGGACGAGCAGTACTTC,CASSLSQVGDEQYF
.,TRBJ1-4,TRBV7-9,.,TGTGCCAGCAAAAGGGGCAAGGAAAAACTGTTTTTT,CASKRGKEKLFF
TRBD1,TRBJ2-7,TRBV10-3,.,TGTGCCATCAGTGTAATGGACAGGCAGAGGCAGTACTTC,CAISVMDRQRQYF
TRBD1,TRBJ1-2,TRBV12-5,.,TGTGCTAGTGGTTTCCGGGACAGGGGATTCTGGGGCTACACCTTC,CASGFRDRGFWGYTF
TRBD1,TRBJ1-3,TRBV27,.,TGTGCCAGCAGTGGCTTGGACAGGGTGAACACCATATATTTT,CASSGLDRVNTIYF